This T cell receptor beta chain was sequenced in a study of blood T cell repertoires in COVID-19 (dated by TCRdb to 2019 to 2021). At the level of the whole study: Samples from collaborators originated in the United States, Italy and Spain and spanned both the acute and convalescent phases of COVID-19. The samples were drawn from two sources: the first 160 participants of the ongoing ImmuneRACE study, and 1,200 or so subjects contributed by 6 global collaborators. Where HLA class I and class II types were available, the types were taken from metadata supplied by the sample provider, not from assay-based typing. The prospective study material was composed of cDNA or gDNA derived from T cells, B-cell-depleted T cells, or PBMCs. The repertoires were made available in a free public database intended to serve as a resource for research on the immune response to SARS-CoV-2. The sample metadata nearly always contained a de-identified subject ID, COVID-19 status, age in years and sex. The dataset comprised deeply sampled blood TCRbeta repertoires from subjects exposed to, actively infected with, or recovered from COVID-19.

The junction carries 10 bases between V and J, which are trimmed by 5 bases and 3 bases respectively. CDR1 MNHNS and CDR2 SASEGT were looked up in the germline V gene. Its CDR3 holds 13 amino acids, cysteine through phenylalanine. The only DNA kept is the CDR3, 39 bases in frame from the first base. Whole blood was collected in K2EDTA tubes by collaborating institutions according to the institutions' own protocols. For TCRbeta analysis, collaborators shipped samples as frozen whole blood, isolated PBMCs, or DNA extracted from either of those sample types. As regards this clone: It has no known antigen specificity. Base qualities are missing; no much larger clone stands one base away.

TCRbeta CDR3 regions were amplified from genomic DNA by means of the immunoSEQ Assay, a bias-controlled multiplex PCR. For the original study's pipeline: Nucleated cell counts per sample were estimated from amplification of reference gene primers within the assay. Sequence reads were collapsed and filtered to measure the absolute abundance of every unique TCRbeta CDR3 rearrangement. For each sample, productive Simpson clonality was calculated as the square root of Simpson's diversity index over productive rearrangements. The table comes from immuneACCESS by way of TCRdb, which keeps in-frame sequences with V and J called. Part of the clones is missing from these tables; in studies checked, under half for an unresolved V gene and the rest for unknown reasons. V and J calls and clone size are given by that table; D and trimming were obtained from the DNA. The sample contains about 210,000 clones, more than 75% of them found a single time. The leading ten clones occupy roughly 12% of the sample.

Summary of the overall study and its limitations: How much clinical and demographic metadata was included differed by source and by participant, and the metadata was provided uncurated.

The sequencing sample was made of peripheral blood. The sequence was collected from a woman aged 40 to 50 with acute or convalescent COVID-19. The chain is made from TRBV6-1 and TRBJ1-1; the D gene assignment is ambiguous. The sequenced DNA is TGTGCCAGCAGTCTCGGTGAGGACACTGAAGCTTTCTTT. Its protein is CASSLGEDTEAFF.